Below are 8 T cell receptor beta chains sequenced from a single sample in a study of cytomegalovirus exposure and HLA in healthy donors. The data were produced by immunoSEQ multiplex PCR, yet TCRdb's version contains in-frame clones alone and is incomplete. Counted here are about 130,000 clones, less than 95% occurring once; the ten biggest clones make up about 2%. Sequences were obtained from PBMCs. These receptors all come from a man aged 18 to 29 in good health and CMV-seropositive.

V gene TRBV27 combines with J gene TRBJ1-2; TRBD1 matches at 7 bases. The trim removed 5 bases at V and 4 bases at J, leaving 10 bases unmatched. CDR1 and CDR2 (germline): MNHEY, SMNVEV (reference sequence). The CDR3 runs to 15 residues. As DNA, the CDR3 is TGTGCCAGCAGTCCATCGACAGGGCAACTCTATGGCTACACCTTC. This gives the protein CASSPSTGQLYGYTF.

This chain uses TRBV11-2 with TRBJ2-1; 7 bases align to TRBD1. With 2 bases clipped from V and 8 bases from J, the junction kept 0 bases outside the gene matches. This CDR3 comprises 12 residues. Germline V gene data show CDR1 as SGHAT and CDR2 as FQNNGV. CDR3 in DNA: TGTGCCAGCAGCTTAAGGGGGCATGAGCAGTTCTTC. It translates to CASSLRGHEQFF.

V is TRBV7-8 and J is TRBJ2-5; D is ambiguous. Germline loops: CDR1 SGHVS, CDR2 FQNEAQ. This CDR3 comprises 15 residues. V lost 5 bases, J lost 4 bases, and 17 bases lay in between. CDR3 in DNA: TGTGCCAGCAGCCCCCGGTTGGCGGTGGGAGAGACCCAGTACTTC. Amino acids: CASSPRLAVGETQYF.

J is TRBJ1-2 and V is TRBV6-1; D might be TRBD1 (5 bases). V was trimmed by 3 bases and J by 5 bases, leaving 13 bases between them. Germline CDR1 reads MNHNS; CDR2 reads SASEGT. The CDR3 runs 14 residues. CDR3 nucleotide sequence: TGTGCCAGCAGTGACCGTGGCGGGGGTTATGGCTACACCTTC. This encodes CASSDRGGGYGYTF.

This clone has a single count. The chain joins TRBV5-1 to TRBJ1-2, with TRBD1 identical over 7 bases. With V trimmed by 4 bases and J by 10 bases, 13 bases remained unmatched. The germline V gene has CDR1 SGHRS and CDR2 YFSETQ. This CDR3 contains 14 residues. The CDR3 DNA is TGCGCCAGCAGCCCCGGGACAGCGTTTTCGTACTACACCTTC. As protein: CASSPGTAFSYYTF.

The chain joins TRBV30 to TRBJ1-5; 12 bases align to TRBD1. Trimming removed 1 base from V and 7 bases from J; junction bases left unmatched: 5. CDR1 and CDR2 from the germline V gene are GTSNPN and SVGIG (reference sequence). This CDR3 spans 15 amino acids. The CDR3 sequence is CAWSGGGTGGQPQHF. The CDR3 nucleotides read TGTGCCTGGAGTGGGGGAGGGACAGGGGGCCAGCCCCAGCATTTT. Using reference TRBV30 and TRBJ1-5 for the parts outside the CDR3, the full variable domain is SQTIHQWPATLVQPVGSPLSLECTVEGTSNPNLYWYRQAAGRGLQLLFYSVGIGQISSEVPQNLSASRPQDRQFILSSKKLLLSDSGFYLCAWSGGGTGGQPQHFGDGTRLSIL.

The chain uses TRBV5-4 and TRBJ1-3, with D possibly TRBD1 on 5 matching bases. The CDR3 covers 14 residues. V was pared by 0 bases and J by 4 bases, with 8 bases between. Per the germline V gene, CDR1 is SGHNT and CDR2 is YYREEE (reference sequence). This chain's CDR3 is CASSLEGQGNTIYF. The CDR3 region has the DNA TGTGCCAGCAGCTTGGAGGGGCAGGGAAACACCATATATTTT.

The chain is built from TRBV4-1 and TRBJ2-7, with TRBD1 identical over 10 bases. This CDR3 has 15 amino acids. Germline loops: CDR1 MGHRA, CDR2 YSYEKL. Unmatched junction bases numbered 8, after V lost 4 bases and J lost 5 bases. In DNA form, the CDR3 reads TGCGCCAGCAGCCCGAGAGGACAGGGGGGCAACGAGCAGTACTTC. It codes for CASSPRGQGGNEQYF.